This T cell receptor beta chain emerged from a study of blood T cell repertoires in COVID-19. Study-level information: From the United States, Italy and Spain came samples of acute and convalescent COVID-19.

V dropped 2 bases and J dropped 5 bases, with 12 bases sitting between them. From germline, CDR1 is SGHAT and CDR2 FQNNGV. CDR3 length equals 14 residues. Libraries were prepared by immunoSEQ multiplex PCR; TCRdb keeps only in-frame clonotypes and omits some of them. The sample holds approximately 160,000 clones, roughly 80% seen once. Material: PBMCs or T cells enriched from blood (not recorded which). The genes are TRBV11-2 and TRBJ1-1, with D maybe TRBD1 (6 bases). This TCR was recovered from a woman aged 50 to 65 who had recovered from COVID-19. CDR3 nucleotides: TGTGCCAGCAGCTTAACAGGGCTAGGGACTGAAGCTTTCTTT. Encoded protein: CASSLTGLGTEAFF.